This T cell receptor (beta chain) was captured in a study of T cell repertoires in cytomegalovirus infection. Overall study context: Recently identified HLA-C-restricted CMV epitopes and well-studied HLA-B-restricted CMV epitopes were used by the study.

TCRdb recomputed calls from the reads with MiXCR, one row per CDR3 protein. The data hold roughly 700,000 distinct CDR3 sequences, with roughly 33% observed a single time. For this clonotype: Its specificity is unknown.

Trimming shortened V by 5 bases and J by 4 bases, and 11 bases separated the two germline ends. CDR3 length: 13 residues. CDR1 and CDR2 from the germline V gene are SGHAT and FQDESV (reference sequence). This receptor was obtained from a human donor in good health (CMV status not recorded). Some clones in this sample may be carry-over from other donors' samples. This specimen consisted of cultured PBMCs, obtained from culture after CMV antigen stimulation. The chain employs TRBV11-1 and TRBJ2-5; D might be TRBD2 (6 bases). The CDR3 loop is CASSALGRETQYF. CDR3 bases: TGTGCCAGCAGCGCTCTCGGGAGAGAGACCCAGTACTTC.